This T cell receptor beta chain was retrieved from a study of cytomegalovirus exposure and HLA in healthy donors. Overall study: Of all 380 or so donors who were genotyped, 70% to 85% belonged to the Caucasian-associated ancestry cluster.

Healthy bone marrow donors made up the donors. The study's findings and limits: The classifier was said to identify cytomegalovirus status with high specificity and sensitivity. Serostatus for CMV was the only available immune exposure information.

Primers for the PCR totalled 60 Vbeta and 13 Jbeta. The table came from immunoSEQ multiplex PCR; TCRdb's copy has only in-frame clones and leaves some out. The table shows 150,000 to 200,000 clones, with about 79% occurring only once. The germline V gene has CDR1 SEHNR and CDR2 FQNEAQ (reference sequence). J was trimmed by 4 bases and V by 3 bases; bases with no gene match: 4. The CDR3 is 14 residues long. On this clone itself: What it binds is unknown.

The sequence was obtained from a woman aged 45-65 years in good health and CMV-seropositive. The sequenced sample consisted of PBMCs. V is TRBV7-9 and J is TRBJ1-1; 8 bases line up with TRBD1. CDR3 DNA: TGTGCCAGCAGCTTGTCGACAGGGGCCACTGAAGCTTTCTTT. Its translation is CASSLSTGATEAFF.